The 14 T cell receptor beta chains given below trace back to one sample, sequenced in a study of graft-versus-host responses after intestinal transplantation. The antigens these receptors bind are not known. Data came from immunoSEQ multiplex PCR; TCRdb stores just in-frame clones and leaves some out. The table has fewer than 150,000 clones, around 90% seen once. The sample consisted of unstimulated CD4+ T cells sorted from spleen or lymph node cells, taken before intestinal transplant. The source is a human donor who received an intestinal transplant.

The rearrangement uses TRBV27 and TRBJ1-2; TRBD1 matches 8 bases. CDR1 and CDR2 (germline): MNHEY, SMNVEV (reference sequence). There are 18 residues in the CDR3. The ends lost 5 bases at V and 4 bases at J; junction bases unmatched: 18. The CDR3 region has the DNA TGTGCCAGCAGTACCACCGGGACAGGTGTCAGTCGGGGCTATGGCTACACCTTC. Its protein is CASSTTGTGVSRGYGYTF.

This sequence joins TRBV20-1 and TRBJ1-2; D is possibly TRBD1 (5 bases). Per the germline V gene, CDR1 is DFQATT and CDR2 is SNEGSKA (reference sequence). The CDR3 sequence is 11 residues long. V lost 6 bases and J lost 4, with 9 bases in between. CDR3 DNA sequence: TGCAGTGCCGTGGGACCCTATGGCTACACCTTC. It yields the protein CSAVGPYGYTF.

The chain joins TRBV5-4 to TRBJ1-3; no definite D call. This CDR3 has 14 residues. Looked up from germline, CDR1 is SGHNT and CDR2 is YYREEE (reference sequence). Trimming removed 4 bases at V and 2 bases at J, with 10 bases between. This chain's CDR3 is CASSPGDAGNTIYF. The CDR3 nucleotides read TGTGCCAGCAGCCCGGGAGATGCTGGAAACACCATATATTTT.

The chain is built from TRBV5-4 and TRBJ1-2, with D tentatively TRBD1 (5 bases). Deletions cut 0 bases from V and 2 bases from J, with 5 bases between. From germline, CDR1 is SGHNT and CDR2 YYREEE (reference sequence). There are 13 residues in the CDR3. The DNA for the CDR3 is TGTGCCAGCAGCTTGGGGGGGAACTATGGCTACACCTTC. This translates into CASSLGGNYGYTF.

The chain uses TRBV6-5 and TRBJ2-2; TRBD2 matches at 7 bases. The V gene end was trimmed by 7 bases and the J gene end by 5 bases; junction bases not matched to a gene: 1. Germline CDR1 MNHEY, CDR2 SVGAGI. CDR3 length equals 12 residues. CDR3 protein: CASKRGTGELFF. The CDR3 DNA reads TGTGCCAGCAAGCGGGGAACCGGGGAGCTGTTTTTT.

The chain carries TRBV5-3 and TRBJ2-7; D gene ambiguous. TRBV5-3 is filed as an ORF, its function uncertain. Deletions cut 9 bases from V and 5 bases from J, with 6 bases between. The CDR3 length is 9 residues. The chain's CDR3 is CAKRDEQYF. The CDR3 DNA sequence: TGTGCCAAAAGGGACGAGCAGTACTTC.

The chain uses TRBV27 and TRBJ2-7; D remains ambiguous. V lost 7 bases, J lost 6 bases, and 10 bases lay in between. This CDR3 has 11 amino acids. Germline lookup yields CDR1 MNHEY and CDR2 SMNVEV (reference sequence). The CDR3 is CASTRGSEQYF. CDR3 DNA sequence: TGTGCCAGCACAAGAGGTAGCGAGCAGTACTTC.

CDR3 nucleotides: TGTGCCAGCAGCTTAATGGGGGCGCTTGCTGGGGCCAACGTCCTGACTTTC. It is translated as CASSLMGALAGANVLTF. The gene calls are TRBV7-9 and TRBJ2-6; the D gene is possibly TRBD1 (6 bases). This CDR3 comprises 17 residues. Trimming left V 2 bases short and J 2 bases short, with 13 bases between. Germline V gene sequence: CDR1 SEHNR, CDR2 FQNEAQ (reference sequence).

Here the CDR3 DNA reads TGTGCCAGCAGTGGGCCTACTAGCGGGAGGAACACCGGGGAGCTGTTTTTT. Translated, it gives CASSGPTSGRNTGELFF. The chain combines TRBV2 with TRBJ2-2; 11 bases match TRBD2. The J segment lost 1 base and the V segment lost 4 bases, leaving 5 bases of the junction unmatched. The CDR3 extends over 17 amino acids. Germline CDR1 SNHLY, CDR2 FYNNEI. The full variable domain, completed using reference TRBV2 and TRBJ2-2, is EPEVTQTPSHQVTQMGQEVILRCVPISNHLYFYWYRQILGQKVEFLVSFYNNEISEKSEIFDDQFSVERPDGSNFTLKIRSTKLEDSAMYFCASSGPTSGRNTGELFFGEGSRLTVL.

V usage is TRBV5-1 and J usage is TRBJ2-7; 8 nucleotides align to TRBD1. The V gene's germline CDR1 is SGHRS and CDR2 YFSETQ. V trimming: 2 bases; J trimming: 0 bases; junction bases outside the gene matches: 7. The CDR3 has 16 amino acids. As DNA, the CDR3 is TGCGCCAGCAGCTTTTGGGGACAGGCCAGCTCCTACGAGCAGTACTTC. As protein: CASSFWGQASSYEQYF. Full variable domain (outside the CDR3, taken from reference TRBV5-1 and TRBJ2-7): KAGVTQTPRYLIKTRGQQVTLSCSPISGHRSVSWYQQTPGQGLQFLFEYFSETQRNKGNFPGRFSGRQFSNSRSEMNVSTLELGDSALYLCASSFWGQASSYEQYFGPGTRLTVT.

V is TRBV7-6 and J is TRBJ2-5; a possible D gene is TRBD2 (6 bases). With 5 bases removed from V and 7 bases from J, the gap between germline ends came to 14 bases. There are 13 residues in the CDR3. The germline V gene has CDR1 SGHVS and CDR2 FNYEAQ. CDR3: CASSATSLRTQYF. The CDR3 nucleotides are TGTGCCAGCAGCGCGACTAGTTTGCGGACCCAGTACTTC. The full variable domain, with the rest looked up from reference TRBV7-6 and TRBJ2-5, is GAGVSQSPRYKVTKRGQDVALRCDPISGHVSLYWYRQALGQGPEFLTYFNYEAQQDKSGLPNDRFSAERPEGSISTLTIQRTEQRDSAMYRCASSATSLRTQYFGPGTRLLVL.

The chain recombines TRBV6-5 with TRBJ2-1; TRBD1 agrees at 10 bases. V dropped 4 bases and J dropped 6; count of bases not matched to a gene: 3. Germline values: CDR1 MNHEY, CDR2 SVGAGI. CDR3 length equals 14 residues. CDR3 loop: CASSFRDRGNEQFF. The CDR3 nucleotides read TGTGCCAGCAGTTTCCGGGACAGGGGCAATGAGCAGTTCTTC.

The V call is TRBV2, the J call TRBJ1-1, with D possibly TRBD1 on 5 matching bases. Trimming pared 2 bases from V and 8 bases from J, leaving 12 bases between. The CDR3 spans 13 residues. The germline V gene has CDR1 SNHLY and CDR2 FYNNEI. The CDR3 nucleotides are TGTGCCAGCAGTGAATTCCCTACAGGAGAAGCTTTCTTT. This gives the protein CASSEFPTGEAFF.

V usage is TRBV18 and J usage is TRBJ2-1, with D perhaps matching TRBD1 (6 bases). Between the trimmed V and J ends, which lost 4 bases and 15 bases, there was a span of 16 bases. CDR3 size: 12 residues. Germline values: CDR1 KGHSH, CDR2 LQKENI. The CDR3 DNA sequence: TGTGCCAGCTCACAATCGGACAGCGCGGCGTTCTTC. Its translation: CASSQSDSAAFF.